This TCR beta chain was captured by sequencing in a study of a mutant IDH1 vaccine in newly diagnosed glioma. The wider study: Once 4-6 weeks had passed after radiotherapy alone, vaccination started, or it started with temozolomide cycles. Sex among treated patients split about 60% male, about 38% female; mean age was roughly 40 years. Therapy received beforehand was radiotherapy, temozolomide, or both, with most patients given both. Overall study results and limits: Changes in the top peripheral T cell clonotypes seemingly had no bearing on pseudoprogression.

This sample's time point: week 11, during vaccination. A single vaccine dose contained 300 ug of mutant IDH1 20-mer peptide, and topical imiquimod was used with it. On this clone itself: Its antigen is still unknown.

This CDR3 is built from 16 residues. The V end lost 0 bases, the J end lost 4 bases, and 17 bases lay between the germline ends. The germline CDR1 and CDR2 sequences are SGHDT and YYEEEE. Generated by immunoSEQ multiplex PCR, the TCRdb table keeps only in-frame clones and is missing some. The data contain around 120,000 clones, 80% of them seen just once; the ten biggest clones take up 5.5%. This clonotype was obtained from a man between 40 and 49 years old with glioma. The sequencing here drew on PBMCs, taken from a glioma patient whose treatment included an IDH1 peptide vaccine. The gene calls are TRBV5-6 and TRBJ2-7, with D possibly being TRBD1 (5 bases). The CDR3 spells CASSLETARRRYEQYF. For the CDR3, the DNA is TGTGCCAGCAGCTTGGAGACAGCCCGGCGCCGGTACGAGCAGTACTTC. Variable domain in full (rest from reference TRBV5-6 and TRBJ2-7): DAGVTQSPTHLIKTRGQQVTLRCSPKSGHDTVSWYQQALGQGPQFIFQYYEEEERQRGNFPDRFSGHQFPNYSSELNVNALLLGDSALYLCASSLETARRRYEQYFGPGTRLTVT.